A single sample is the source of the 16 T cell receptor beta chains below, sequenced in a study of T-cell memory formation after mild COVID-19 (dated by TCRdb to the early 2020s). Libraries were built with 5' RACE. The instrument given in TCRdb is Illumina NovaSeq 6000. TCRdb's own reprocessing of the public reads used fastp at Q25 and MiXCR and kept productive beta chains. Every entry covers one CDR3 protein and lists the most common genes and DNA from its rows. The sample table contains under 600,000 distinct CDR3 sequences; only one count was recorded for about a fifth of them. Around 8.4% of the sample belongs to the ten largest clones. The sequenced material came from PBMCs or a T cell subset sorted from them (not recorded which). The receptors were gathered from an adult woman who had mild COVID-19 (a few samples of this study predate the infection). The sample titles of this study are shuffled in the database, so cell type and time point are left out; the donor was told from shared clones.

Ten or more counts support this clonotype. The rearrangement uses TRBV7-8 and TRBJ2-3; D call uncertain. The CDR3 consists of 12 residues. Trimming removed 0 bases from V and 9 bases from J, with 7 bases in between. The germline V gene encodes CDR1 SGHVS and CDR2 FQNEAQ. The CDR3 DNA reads TGTGCCAGCAGCTTAGCGCACTACACGCAGTATTTT. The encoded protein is CASSLAHYTQYF.

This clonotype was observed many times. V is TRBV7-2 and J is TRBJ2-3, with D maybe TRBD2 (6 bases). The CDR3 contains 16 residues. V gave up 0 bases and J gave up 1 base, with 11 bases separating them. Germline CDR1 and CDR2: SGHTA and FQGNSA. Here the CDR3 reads CASSLAVGGGTDTQYF. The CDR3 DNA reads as TGTGCCAGCAGCTTAGCGGTGGGAGGAGGCACAGATACGCAGTATTTT.

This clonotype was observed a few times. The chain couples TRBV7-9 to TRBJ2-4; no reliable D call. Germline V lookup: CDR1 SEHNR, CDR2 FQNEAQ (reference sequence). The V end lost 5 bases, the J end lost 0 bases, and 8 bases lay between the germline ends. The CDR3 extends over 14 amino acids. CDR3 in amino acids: CASSHPLAKNIQYF. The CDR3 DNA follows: TGTGCCAGCAGCCACCCGTTAGCCAAAAACATTCAGTACTTC.

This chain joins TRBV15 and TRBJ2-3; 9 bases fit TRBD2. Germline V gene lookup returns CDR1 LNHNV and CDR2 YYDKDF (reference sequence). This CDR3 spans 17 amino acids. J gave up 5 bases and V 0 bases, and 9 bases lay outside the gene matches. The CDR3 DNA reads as TGTGCCACCAGCAGAGATCTGGCTAGCGGGGATCGAGATACGCAGTATTTT. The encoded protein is CATSRDLASGDRDTQYF.

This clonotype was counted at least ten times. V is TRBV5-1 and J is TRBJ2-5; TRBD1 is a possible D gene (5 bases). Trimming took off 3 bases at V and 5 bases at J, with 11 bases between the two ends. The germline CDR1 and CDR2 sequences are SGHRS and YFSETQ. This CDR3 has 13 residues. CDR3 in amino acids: CASSSGYVETQYF. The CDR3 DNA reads TGCGCCAGCAGCTCAGGGTATGTGGAGACCCAGTACTTC.

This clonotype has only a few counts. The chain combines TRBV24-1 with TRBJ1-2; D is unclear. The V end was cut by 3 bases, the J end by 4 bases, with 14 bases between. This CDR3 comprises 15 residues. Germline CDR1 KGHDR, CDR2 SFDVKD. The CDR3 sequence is CATSDPGGQGYGYTF. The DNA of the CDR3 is TGTGCCACCAGTGATCCCGGCGGGCAAGGCTATGGCTACACCTTC.

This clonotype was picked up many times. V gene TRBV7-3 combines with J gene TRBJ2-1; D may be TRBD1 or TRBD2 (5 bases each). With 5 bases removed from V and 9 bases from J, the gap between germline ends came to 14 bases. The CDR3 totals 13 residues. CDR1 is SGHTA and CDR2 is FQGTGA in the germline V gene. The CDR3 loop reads CASSHGALSEQFF. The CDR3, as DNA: TGTGCCAGCAGCCACGGGGCCCTTTCTGAGCAGTTCTTC. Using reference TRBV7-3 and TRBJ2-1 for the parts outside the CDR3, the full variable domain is GAGVSQTPSNKVTEKGKYVELRCDPISGHTALYWYRQSLGQGPEFLIYFQGTGAADDSGLPNDRFFAVRPEGSVSTLKIQRTERGDSAVYLCASSHGALSEQFFGPGTRLTVL.

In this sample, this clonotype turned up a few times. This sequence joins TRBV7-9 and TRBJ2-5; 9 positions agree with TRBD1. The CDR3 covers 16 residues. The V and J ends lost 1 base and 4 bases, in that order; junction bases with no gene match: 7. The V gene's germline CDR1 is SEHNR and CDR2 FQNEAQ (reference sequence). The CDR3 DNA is TGTGCCAGCAGCTTAGTGACAGGGGGGTCGGGAGAGACCCAGTACTTC. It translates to CASSLVTGGSGETQYF.

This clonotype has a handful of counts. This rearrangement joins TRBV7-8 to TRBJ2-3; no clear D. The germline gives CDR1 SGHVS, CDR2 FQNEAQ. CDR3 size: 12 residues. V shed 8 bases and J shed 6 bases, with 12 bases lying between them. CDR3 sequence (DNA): TGTGCCAGCCAAAGGGCTGTGGATACGCAGTATTTT. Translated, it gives CASQRAVDTQYF. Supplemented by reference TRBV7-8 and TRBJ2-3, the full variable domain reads GAGVSQSPRYKVAKRGQDVALRCDPISGHVSLFWYQQALGQGPEFLTYFQNEAQLDKSGLPSDRFFAERPEGSVSTLKIQRTQQEDSAVYLCASQRAVDTQYFGPGTRLTVL.

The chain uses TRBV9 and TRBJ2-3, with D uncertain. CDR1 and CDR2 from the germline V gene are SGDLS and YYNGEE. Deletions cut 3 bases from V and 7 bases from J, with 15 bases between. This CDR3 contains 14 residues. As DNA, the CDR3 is TGTGCCAGCAGCGGGACCCCGGATCCCTATACGCAGTATTTT. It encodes CASSGTPDPYTQYF.

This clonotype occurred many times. The CDR3, as DNA: TGTGCCAGCAGCCAAACAGGGGGAATGGACATTCAGTACTTC. This translates into CASSQTGGMDIQYF. The rearrangement uses TRBV14 and TRBJ2-4; TRBD1 matches 8 bases. From germline, CDR1 is SGHDN and CDR2 FVKESK. This CDR3 spans 14 amino acids. V lost 2 bases to trimming and J lost 8 bases; unmatched junction nucleotides: 5.

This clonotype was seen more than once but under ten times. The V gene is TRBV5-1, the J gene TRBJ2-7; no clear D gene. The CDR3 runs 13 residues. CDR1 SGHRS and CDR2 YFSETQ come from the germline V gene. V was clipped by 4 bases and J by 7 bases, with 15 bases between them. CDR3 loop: CASSPRYLGEQYF. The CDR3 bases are TGCGCCAGCAGCCCCAGATATTTGGGAGAGCAGTACTTC.

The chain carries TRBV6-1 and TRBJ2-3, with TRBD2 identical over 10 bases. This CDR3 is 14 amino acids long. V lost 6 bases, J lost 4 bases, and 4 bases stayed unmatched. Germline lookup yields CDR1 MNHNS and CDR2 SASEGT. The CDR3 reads CASSGSGGSDTQYF. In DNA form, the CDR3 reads TGTGCCAGCAGCGGTAGCGGGGGGTCAGATACGCAGTATTTT.

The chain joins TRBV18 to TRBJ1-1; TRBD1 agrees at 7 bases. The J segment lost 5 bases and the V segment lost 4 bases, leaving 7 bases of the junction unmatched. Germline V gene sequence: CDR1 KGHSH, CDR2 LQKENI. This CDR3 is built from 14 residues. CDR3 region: CASSLVQGLTEAFF. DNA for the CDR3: TGTGCCAGCTCACTTGTACAGGGGTTGACTGAAGCTTTCTTT. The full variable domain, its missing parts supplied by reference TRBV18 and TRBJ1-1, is NAGVMQNPRHLVRRRGQEARLRCSPMKGHSHVYWYRQLPEEGLKFMVYLQKENIIDESGMPKERFSAEFPKEGPSILRIQQVVRGDSAAYFCASSLVQGLTEAFFGQGTRLTVV.

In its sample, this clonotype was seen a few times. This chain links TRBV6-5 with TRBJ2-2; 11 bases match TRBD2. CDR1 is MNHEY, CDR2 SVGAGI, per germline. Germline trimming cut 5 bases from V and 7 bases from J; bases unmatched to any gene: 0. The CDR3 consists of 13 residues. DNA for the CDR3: TGTGCCAGCAGTGGGACTAGCGGCGGGGAGCTGTTTTTT. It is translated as CASSGTSGGELFF.

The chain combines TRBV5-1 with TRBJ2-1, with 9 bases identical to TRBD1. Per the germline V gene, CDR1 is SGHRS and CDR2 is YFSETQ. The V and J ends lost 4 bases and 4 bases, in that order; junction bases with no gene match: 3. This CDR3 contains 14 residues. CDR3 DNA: TGCGCCAGCAGCAATGGACAGGGGTACAATGAGCAGTTCTTC. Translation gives CASSNGQGYNEQFF.